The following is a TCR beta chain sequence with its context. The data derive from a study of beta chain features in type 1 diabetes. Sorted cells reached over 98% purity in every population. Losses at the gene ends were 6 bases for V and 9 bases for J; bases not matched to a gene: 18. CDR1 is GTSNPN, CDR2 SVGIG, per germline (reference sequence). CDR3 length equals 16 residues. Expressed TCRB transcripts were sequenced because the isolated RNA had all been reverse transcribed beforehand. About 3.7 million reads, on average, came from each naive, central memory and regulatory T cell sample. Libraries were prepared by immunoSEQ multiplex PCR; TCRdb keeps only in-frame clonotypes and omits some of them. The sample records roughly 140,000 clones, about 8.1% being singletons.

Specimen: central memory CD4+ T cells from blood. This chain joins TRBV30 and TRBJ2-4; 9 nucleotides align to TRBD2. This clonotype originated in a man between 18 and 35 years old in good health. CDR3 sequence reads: CACRVRLAEKWGIQYF. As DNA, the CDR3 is TGTGCCTGCCGGGTGAGACTAGCGGAAAAGTGGGGCATTCAGTACTTC.